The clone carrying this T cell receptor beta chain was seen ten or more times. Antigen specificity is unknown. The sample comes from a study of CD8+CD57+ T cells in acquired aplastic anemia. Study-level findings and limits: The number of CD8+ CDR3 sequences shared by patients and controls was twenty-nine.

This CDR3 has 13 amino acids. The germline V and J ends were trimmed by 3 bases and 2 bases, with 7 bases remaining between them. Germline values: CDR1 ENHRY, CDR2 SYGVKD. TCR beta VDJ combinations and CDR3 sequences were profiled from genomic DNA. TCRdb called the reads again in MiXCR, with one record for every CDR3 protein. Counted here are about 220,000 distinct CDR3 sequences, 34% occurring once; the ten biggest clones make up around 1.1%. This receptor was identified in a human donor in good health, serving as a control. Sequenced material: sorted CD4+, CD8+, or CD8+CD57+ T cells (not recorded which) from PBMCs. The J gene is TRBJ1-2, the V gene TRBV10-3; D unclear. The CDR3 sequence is CAISDGENYGYTF. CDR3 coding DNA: TGTGCCATCAGTGATGGGGAAAACTATGGCTACACCTTC.